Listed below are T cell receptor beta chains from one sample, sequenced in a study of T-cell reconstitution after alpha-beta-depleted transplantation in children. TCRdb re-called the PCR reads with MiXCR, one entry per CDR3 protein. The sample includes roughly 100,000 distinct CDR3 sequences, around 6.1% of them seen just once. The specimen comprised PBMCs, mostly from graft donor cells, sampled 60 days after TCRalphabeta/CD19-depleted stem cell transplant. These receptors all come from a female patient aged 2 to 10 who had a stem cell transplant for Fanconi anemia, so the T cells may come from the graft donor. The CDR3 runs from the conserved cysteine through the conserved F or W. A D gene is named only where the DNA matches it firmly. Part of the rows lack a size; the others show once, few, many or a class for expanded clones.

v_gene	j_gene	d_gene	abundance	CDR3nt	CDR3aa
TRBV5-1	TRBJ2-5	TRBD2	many	TGCGCCAGCAGCCAATTGAAGGGACTAGTACAAGAGACCCAGTACTTC	CASSQLKGLVQETQYF
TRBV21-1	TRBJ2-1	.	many	TGTGCCAGCAGCAGGAGCGGGGCGCTGCAGTTCTTC	CASSRSGALQFF
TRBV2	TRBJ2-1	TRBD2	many	TGTGCCACCGCTCTAGCGGACTCCTACAATGAGCAGTTCTTC	CATALADSYNEQFF
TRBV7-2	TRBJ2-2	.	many	TGTGCCAGCAGCTTTGGTTTGCCTCCTAACACCGGGGAGCTGTTTTTT	CASSFGLPPNTGELFF
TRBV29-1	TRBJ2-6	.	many	TGCAGCGTTGAAAAGGGCTCTGGGGCCAACGTCCTGACTTTC	CSVEKGSGANVLTF
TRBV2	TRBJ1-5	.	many	TGTGCCAGCAGTCCCTTTAGTAATCAGCCCCAGCATTTT	CASSPFSNQPQHF
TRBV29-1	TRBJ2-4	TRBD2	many	TGCAGCGTTGGCGGGACTAGTCTGAGCATTCAGTACTTC	CSVGGTSLSIQYF
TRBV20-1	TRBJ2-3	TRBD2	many	TGCAGTGCTACACCTAGCGGGAGGGTGGATACGCAGTATTTT	CSATPSGRVDTQYF
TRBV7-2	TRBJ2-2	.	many	TGTGCCAGCAGCCTCTGGATGCGGACCGGGGAGCTGTTTTTT	CASSLWMRTGELFF
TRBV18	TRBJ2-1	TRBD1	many	TGTGCCAGCTCATCAGGACAGGCAATTTACAATGAGCAGTTCTTC	CASSSGQAIYNEQFF
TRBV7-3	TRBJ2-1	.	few	TGTGCCAGCAGCTTAATCACTAGCAACTACAATGAGCAGTTCTTC	CASSLITSNYNEQFF
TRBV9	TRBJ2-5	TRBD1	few	TGTGCCAGCAGTCCCCTAGATCCGGGACAGCCTCAAGAGACCCAGTACTTC	CASSPLDPGQPQETQYF
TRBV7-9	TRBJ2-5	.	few	TGTGCCAGCAGCTTTCAGGCCCTCCAAGAGACCCAGTACTTC	CASSFQALQETQYF
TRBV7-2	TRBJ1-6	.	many	TGTGCCAGCAGGCAATCAACGCGGGTATATAATTCACCCCTCCACTTT	CASRQSTRVYNSPLHF
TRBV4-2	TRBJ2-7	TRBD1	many	TGTGCCAGCAGCCAAGATGTGACAGGGAAGAGCACCTACGAGCAGTACTTC	CASSQDVTGKSTYEQYF
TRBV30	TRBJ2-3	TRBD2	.	TGTGCCTGGAGTAGGATAGCGGGCCTCACAGATACGCAGTATTTT	CAWSRIAGLTDTQYF
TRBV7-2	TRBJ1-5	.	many	TGTGCCAGCAGCTTAGACAGGGCTATAGGCAATCAGCCCCAGCATTTT	CASSLDRAIGNQPQHF
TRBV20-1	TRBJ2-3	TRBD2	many	TGCAGTGCTAGCCTTGCGGGAGGTGTCGCAGATACGCAGTATTTT	CSASLAGGVADTQYF
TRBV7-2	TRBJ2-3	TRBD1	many	TGTGCCAGCAGCTCCGGGACAGATTCCCCCCGAACGAATACAGATACGCAGTATTTT	CASSSGTDSPRTNTDTQYF
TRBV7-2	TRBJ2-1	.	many	TGTGCCAGCAGCTCAGGACCCCACAATGAGCAGTTCTTC	CASSSGPHNEQFF
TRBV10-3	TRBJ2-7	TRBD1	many	TGTGCCATCCGGACAGGGGGTATATACGAGCAGTACTTC	CAIRTGGIYEQYF
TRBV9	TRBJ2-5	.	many	TGTGCCAGCAGCGCGGGACAAGCAAAAGAGACCCAGTACTTC	CASSAGQAKETQYF
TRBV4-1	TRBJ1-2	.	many	TGCGCCAGCAGCTGGGGACCGATCTATGGCTACACCTTC	CASSWGPIYGYTF
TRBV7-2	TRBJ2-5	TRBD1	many	TGTGCCAGCAGCTTAGCAGGACAGGGATCCCAAGAGACCCAGTACTTC	CASSLAGQGSQETQYF
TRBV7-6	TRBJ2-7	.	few	TGTGCCAGCAGCTTATTACCAGGGATGAGCTCCTACGAGCAGTACTTC	CASSLLPGMSSYEQYF
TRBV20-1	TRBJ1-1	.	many	TGCAGTGCTCCCGGACCGATTGAAGCTTTCTTT	CSAPGPIEAFF
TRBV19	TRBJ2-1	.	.	TGTGCCAGTAGTTTGAGTGGCCTAGGAGAGTACAATGAGCACTTCTTC	CASSLSGLGEYNEHFF
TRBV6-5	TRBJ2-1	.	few	TGTGCCAGCAGTTACTCCGCGGGCTCCGGGAATGAGCAGTTCTTC	CASSYSAGSGNEQFF
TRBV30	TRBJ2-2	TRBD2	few	TGTGCCTGGGGAGCGGGATCGAACACCGGGGAGCTGTTTTTT	CAWGAGSNTGELFF
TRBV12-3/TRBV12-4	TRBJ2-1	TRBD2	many	TGTGCCAGCAGACCGCCCGGGACTAGCGGGAGATATGAGCAGTTCTTC	CASRPPGTSGRYEQFF
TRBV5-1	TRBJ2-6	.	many	TGCGCCAGCAGCTTGGGCCTCAGGGAGATCTCTGGGGCCAACGTCCTGACTTTC	CASSLGLREISGANVLTF
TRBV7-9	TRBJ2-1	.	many	TGTGCCAGCAGCCGTTCTGGAGGGGGCCATGAGCAGTTCTTC	CASSRSGGGHEQFF
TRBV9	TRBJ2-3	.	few	TGTGCCAGCAGCGACCTTCGGGGCACAGATACGCAGTATTTT	CASSDLRGTDTQYF
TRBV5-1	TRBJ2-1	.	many	TGCGCCAGCAGCTTTCACCAGGGCCGTTCTTACAATGAGCAGTTCTTC	CASSFHQGRSYNEQFF
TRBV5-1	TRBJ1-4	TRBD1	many	TGCGCCAGCAGCTTGGGACAGGGGGTTAATGAAAAACTGTTTTTT	CASSLGQGVNEKLFF
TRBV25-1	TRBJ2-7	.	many	TGTGCCAGCACCCCATGGGCCGGAGGTCTCGAGCAGTACTTC	CASTPWAGGLEQYF
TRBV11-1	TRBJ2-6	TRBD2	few	TGTGCCAGCAGCCCCCCGGGGGGACGGACCTCTGGGGCCAACGTCCTGACTTTC	CASSPPGGRTSGANVLTF
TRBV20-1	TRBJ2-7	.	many	TGCAGTGCTAGAGATTACCGAGGGGGACCCTACGAGCAGTACTTC	CSARDYRGGPYEQYF
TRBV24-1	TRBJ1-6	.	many	TGTGCCACCAGTGAGAGCTCCTATAATTCACCCCTCCACTTT	CATSESSYNSPLHF
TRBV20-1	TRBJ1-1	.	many	TGCAGTGCTGACTCCGGGACACTGAACACTGAAGCTTTCTTT	CSADSGTLNTEAFF
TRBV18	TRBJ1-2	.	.	TGTGCCAGCTCACCAGAGGCAGGGGATGGCTACACCTTC	CASSPEAGDGYTF
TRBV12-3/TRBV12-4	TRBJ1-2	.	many	TGTGCCAGCAGTTTAGTGACCTATGGCTACACCTTC	CASSLVTYGYTF
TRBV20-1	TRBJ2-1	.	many	TGCAGTGCGGGGACGGCGTTATACAATGAGCAGTTCTTC	CSAGTALYNEQFF
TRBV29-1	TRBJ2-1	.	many	TGCAGCGCCTGGGGGAGCTCGGGTGAGCAGTTCTTC	CSAWGSSGEQFF
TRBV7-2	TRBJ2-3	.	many	TGTGCCAGCAGCTTAGTACTGCATACGCAGTATTTT	CASSLVLHTQYF
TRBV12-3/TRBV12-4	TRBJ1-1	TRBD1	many	TGTGCCAGCAGTCCGCCGGGACAGGGGGCTTTCTTT	CASSPPGQGAFF
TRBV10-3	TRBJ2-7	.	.	TGTGCCATCAGTGAGTCGATTGGGGGGGCCGAGCAGTACTTC	CAISESIGGAEQYF
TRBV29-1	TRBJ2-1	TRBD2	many	TGCAGCGTTGGGGGGGACACCGGGACTAGCGCTGGCTACAATGAGCAGTTCTTC	CSVGGDTGTSAGYNEQFF
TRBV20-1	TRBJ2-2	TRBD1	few	TGCAGTGCAAGGACAGGGGGTAACACCGGGGAGCTGTTTTTT	CSARTGGNTGELFF
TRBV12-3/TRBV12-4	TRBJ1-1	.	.	TGTGCCAGCAGTTTGAGGGAGACTGAAGCTTTCTTT	CASSLRETEAFF
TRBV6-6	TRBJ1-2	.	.	TGTGCCAGCAGTTACCGACGGGGCTATGGCTACACCTTC	CASSYRRGYGYTF
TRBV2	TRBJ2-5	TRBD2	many	TGTGCCAGCAGTGAAGTACGCGGGGGTCTACAAGAGACCCAGTACTTC	CASSEVRGGLQETQYF
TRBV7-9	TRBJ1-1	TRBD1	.	TGTGCCAGCAGAACAACAGGGGAAAACACTGAAGCTTTCTTT	CASRTTGENTEAFF
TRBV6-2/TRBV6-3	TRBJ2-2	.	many	TGTGCCAGCGGGCGGGTCACCGGGGAGCTGTTTTTT	CASGRVTGELFF
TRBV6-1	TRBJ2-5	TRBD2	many	TGTGCCAGCAGACTAGCGGGGGGGCGAGAGACCCAGTACTTC	CASRLAGGRETQYF
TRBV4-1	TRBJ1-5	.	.	TGCGCCAGCAGCCATCCGACGAACAGGGCCAATAGCAATCAGCCCCAGCATTTT	CASSHPTNRANSNQPQHF